Below, one T cell receptor beta chain is given with its context. Sequencing was performed with immunoSEQ multiplex PCR; in TCRdb, only in-frame clones are kept and a portion is missing. This sample carries more than 15,000 clones, about three quarters of them seen once, and the ten largest clones take roughly 9.2%. This entry comes from a study of immune cell composition in non-small cell lung cancer. Normal lung was sampled as far from the tumour as possible, at least 3 cm. V gave up 2 bases and J gave up 5 bases; unmatched junction bases: 3. Germline CDR1 reads SGHNT; CDR2 reads YENEEA. The CDR3 sequence is 15 residues long. These data also formed part of another study, on CD4 T cells in lung cancer. That work adds: Neoantigen-specific CD4+ T-cell clones and TCRs were isolated from blood.

The chain recombines TRBV11-3 with TRBJ2-1; 10 bases align to TRBD2. Sequencing was carried out using non-adjacent lung tissue. This receptor was identified in a human donor with non-small cell lung cancer. CDR3 DNA sequence: TGTGCCAGCAGCTTATTAAGCGGGGGGGACAATGAGCAGTTCTTC. Amino acid sequence: CASSLLSGGDNEQFF.